These 2 T cell receptor beta chains originate from one sample sequenced in a study of beta chain features in type 1 diabetes. Study-wide findings and caveats: For Type 1 diabetes patients, all four CD4+ subsets carried TCRB CDR3s that were moderately but significantly shorter.

No cognate antigen is known for these TCRs. cDNA synthesis used the whole RNA isolate, giving expressed TCRB sequences. Data came from immunoSEQ multiplex PCR; TCRdb stores just in-frame clones and leaves some out. The sample includes some 120,000 clones, 15% to 20% of them seen just once. The sequenced sample was central memory CD4+ T cells from blood. The source is a man between 18 and 29 years old with type 1 diabetes.

This clone showed up many times. The chain links TRBV15 to TRBJ2-7; 7 bases fit TRBD1. The length of the CDR3 is 14 residues. Germline V gives CDR1 LNHNV, CDR2 YYDKDF (reference sequence). Trimming took 0 bases from V and 2 from J; bases not matched to a gene: 1. This chain's CDR3 is CATSRETGTYEQYF. As DNA, the CDR3 is TGTGCCACCAGCAGAGAGACAGGGACCTACGAGCAGTACTTC.

CDR3 residues: CASSIGGINYNEQFF. The CDR3 coding sequence is TGTGCCAGCAGCATCGGAGGTATAAACTACAATGAGCAGTTCTTC. This chain links TRBV25-1 with TRBJ2-1; D may be TRBD2 (5 bases). The ends were cut back, 6 bases at V and 3 bases at J, with 15 bases in the middle. The V gene's germline CDR1 is MGHDK and CDR2 SYGVNS. This CDR3 is built from 15 residues.